The 25 T cell receptor beta chains given below trace back to one sample, sequenced in a study of blood T cell repertoires in COVID-19. Assay used: immunoSEQ multiplex PCR; TCRdb lists only in-frame clones, some missing. The data show roughly 84,000 clones, with 85% seen just once and over 15% held by the top ten. Sequencing was done on a sample of peripheral blood. Receptor source: an elderly man with active or convalescent COVID-19.

The chain carries TRBV6-6 and TRBJ2-5; TRBD1 agrees at 9 bases. CDR3 length: 14 residues. V was pared by 4 bases and J by 5 bases, with 5 bases of the junction left unmatched. CDR1 is MNHNY and CDR2 is SVGAGI in the germline V gene (reference sequence). The CDR3 nucleotides are TGTGCCAGCAGTTCACAGGGGGCTCGGGAGACCCAGTACTTC. Translation gives CASSSQGARETQYF.

In this sample, this clone turned up a few times. The chain links TRBV27 to TRBJ1-2, with D uncertain. The germline V gene has CDR1 MNHEY and CDR2 SMNVEV (reference sequence). Trimming took off 3 bases at V and 2 bases at J, with 7 bases between the two ends. The CDR3 is made up of 13 amino acids. The CDR3 sequence: CASSFDKNYGYTF. DNA of the CDR3: TGTGCCAGCAGTTTTGACAAGAACTATGGCTACACCTTC.

This clone was found once. V is TRBV19 and J is TRBJ1-2; D ambiguous. Per the germline V gene, CDR1 is LNHDA and CDR2 is SQIVND (reference sequence). The V end was cut by 3 bases, the J end by 9 bases, with 17 bases between. This CDR3 comprises 14 residues. For the CDR3, the DNA is TGTGCCAGTAGTATCGGGTCGCGGCGGCAAAGCTACACCTTC. Amino acid sequence: CASSIGSRRQSYTF.

V is TRBV7-2 and J is TRBJ1-2; 7 nucleotides match TRBD1. Germline V CDR1 and CDR2: SGHTA, FQGNSA. The CDR3 length is 14 residues. Trimming cost V 7 bases and J 5 bases; bases outside gene matches: 10. The CDR3 loop is CASTSPGQIYGYTF. As DNA, the CDR3 is TGTGCCAGCACATCCCCGGGACAGATTTATGGCTACACCTTC.

V and J are TRBV5-1 and TRBJ2-1, with a weak D call TRBD2 (5 bases). CDR3 size: 14 residues. V was trimmed by 0 bases and J by 6 bases, leaving 10 bases between them. The germline V gene has CDR1 SGHRS and CDR2 YFSETQ. CDR3 in amino acids: CASSLGGLVNEQFF. CDR3 DNA: TGCGCCAGCAGCTTGGGAGGGTTGGTCAATGAGCAGTTCTTC.

V gene TRBV20-1 combines with J gene TRBJ2-3; 9 bases agree with TRBD1. J gave up 6 bases and V 3 bases, and 19 bases lay outside the gene matches. The CDR3 has 18 amino acids. Germline V gene lookup returns CDR1 DFQATT and CDR2 SNEGSKA (reference sequence). The CDR3 reads CSASTGTGSSPIPDTQYF. The DNA of the CDR3 is TGCAGTGCTAGTACGGGGACAGGGTCGTCTCCGATCCCCGATACGCAGTATTTT.

The V call is TRBV9, the J call TRBJ1-2, with D maybe TRBD1 (5 bases). The CDR3 extends over 15 amino acids. V dropped 0 bases and J dropped 1 base, with 10 bases sitting between them. From germline, CDR1 is SGDLS and CDR2 YYNGEE. Here the CDR3 reads CASSVAATVNYGYTF. DNA of the CDR3: TGTGCCAGCAGCGTAGCGGCGACAGTTAACTATGGCTACACCTTC.

This clone was counted ten times or more. This rearrangement joins TRBV3-1 (or the pseudogene TRBV3-2) to TRBJ1-1, with D tentatively TRBD1 (6 bases). V lost 2 bases and J 4 bases, leaving 14 bases between the germline ends. The CDR3 extends over 15 amino acids. Germline CDR1 LGHDT, CDR2 YNNKEL (reference sequence). CDR3 protein: CASSQSVVQGTEAFF. CDR3 sequence (DNA): TGTGCCAGCAGCCAATCTGTCGTACAGGGCACTGAAGCTTTCTTT.

CDR3 sequence (DNA): TGCGCCAGCAGCACCCGGGGAACCGGGACTAGCGGGAGGGCCTACAATGAGCAGTTCTTC. It encodes CASSTRGTGTSGRAYNEQFF. The gene calls are TRBV5-1 and TRBJ2-1, with TRBD2 identical over 16 bases. V trimming: 4 bases; J trimming: 2 bases; junction bases outside the gene matches: 12. Germline assignment: CDR1 SGHRS and CDR2 YFSETQ. The length of the CDR3 is 20 residues.

The rearrangement links TRBV28 to TRBJ2-3; 11 positions match TRBD2. V shed 3 bases and J 4 bases; nucleotides not matched to a gene: 3. CDR1 is MDHEN and CDR2 is SYDVKM in the germline V gene. This CDR3 is 15 amino acids long. The CDR3 here is CASSFTSGSPDTQYF. CDR3 nucleotide sequence: TGTGCCAGCAGTTTTACTAGCGGGAGCCCAGATACGCAGTATTTT.

The chain carries TRBV28 and TRBJ1-5; possible D gene TRBD1, 6 bases. Germline lookup yields CDR1 MDHEN and CDR2 SYDVKM. V lost 7 bases to trimming and J lost 7 bases, with 20 bases between them. This CDR3 has 15 amino acids. The CDR3 region is CASISPDRMGQPQHF. The CDR3, as DNA: TGTGCCAGCATATCCCCGGACAGAATGGGGCAGCCCCAGCATTTT.

Written as DNA, the CDR3 is TGTGCCAGTAGTATGCTCACTTTGGGCAGGGGTTTCTCTGGGGCCAACGTCCTGACTTTC. It yields the protein CASSMLTLGRGFSGANVLTF. The chain combines TRBV19 with TRBJ2-6; tentatively, D is TRBD1 (6 bases). V gave up 3 bases and J gave up 0 bases, with 21 bases separating them. This CDR3 is 20 amino acids long. The germline V gene has CDR1 LNHDA and CDR2 SQIVND (reference sequence).

V is TRBV19 and J is TRBJ2-2; a possible D gene is TRBD2 (6 bases). The CDR3 has 14 residues. V lost 9 bases and J lost 1, with 12 bases in between. Germline CDR1 reads LNHDA; CDR2 reads SQIVND (reference sequence). CDR3: CASTVGLNTGELFF. CDR3 DNA sequence: TGTGCCAGCACCGTGGGACTGAACACCGGGGAGCTGTTTTTT.

This chain's CDR3 is CASSGWGVLNNEQFF. Written as DNA, the CDR3 is TGTGCCAGTAGCGGGTGGGGGGTTCTCAACAATGAGCAGTTCTTC. This sequence joins TRBV19 and TRBJ2-1; a weak D match, TRBD2 (6 bases). V was clipped by 6 bases and J by 5 bases, with 17 bases between them. Germline V gene sequence: CDR1 LNHDA, CDR2 SQIVND (reference sequence). CDR3 length equals 15 residues.

This clone appeared a few times. This sequence joins TRBV11-2 and TRBJ1-1; D is perhaps TRBD1 (5 bases). The V and J ends lost 0 bases and 4 bases respectively, with 12 bases between them. The CDR3 covers 15 residues. CDR1 and CDR2 (germline): SGHAT, FQNNGV. CDR3 in DNA: TGTGCCAGCAGCTTAGATGGCAGGGTTGGCACTGAAGCTTTCTTT. This sequence encodes CASSLDGRVGTEAFF.

This CDR3 reads CASRLSGSPGYTF. DNA for the CDR3: TGTGCCAGCCGGCTATCAGGGTCACCTGGCTACACCTTC. The chain couples TRBV12-3 or TRBV12-4 to TRBJ1-2; D perhaps matches TRBD1 (5 bases). V was cut by 8 bases and J by 7 bases, with 17 bases left in between. The CDR3 loop spans 13 amino acids.

The chain has TRBV7-2 and TRBJ1-2; 9 positions match TRBD1. Germline V gene lookup returns CDR1 SGHTA and CDR2 FQGNSA. The CDR3 extends over 16 amino acids. V was pared by 3 bases and J by 5 bases, with 10 bases of the junction left unmatched. The CDR3 coding sequence is TGTGCCAGCAGCTTCCGTGGGGGGGACAGGGTATATGGCTACACCTTC. Translating gives CASSFRGGDRVYGYTF.

V gene TRBV11-2 combines with J gene TRBJ2-1; 9 bases map to TRBD2. CDR1 and CDR2 from the germline V gene are SGHAT and FQNNGV. CDR3 length: 16 amino acids. V was clipped by 5 bases and J by 1 base; unmatched bases: 6. CDR3 bases: TGTGCCAGCAGCACACAAGCGGGAGGTTCCTACAATGAGCAGTTCTTC. Encoded protein: CASSTQAGGSYNEQFF.

The V gene is TRBV25-1, the J gene TRBJ1-6; 8 bases are a match to TRBD1. V was clipped by 8 bases and J by 7 bases; unmatched bases: 7. CDR1 is MGHDK and CDR2 is SYGVNS in the germline V gene. The CDR3 length is 14 residues. CDR3 amino acids: CASRPGGRNSPLHF. The CDR3 nucleotides read TGTGCCAGCCGCCCAGGGGGCAGGAATTCACCCCTCCACTTT.

J is TRBJ1-1 and V is TRBV9; D call uncertain. The CDR3 sequence is 15 residues long. Germline loops: CDR1 SGDLS, CDR2 YYNGEE. The V end was cut by 4 bases, the J end by 2 bases, with 15 bases between. The CDR3 loop is CASSSPPDFNTEAFF. For the CDR3, the DNA is TGTGCCAGCAGCTCCCCCCCGGACTTTAACACTGAAGCTTTCTTT.

This clone was seen a single time. The CDR3 region is CASSLGHGEQYV. Written as DNA, the CDR3 is TGTGCCAGCAGCCTGGGACACGGTGAGCAGTACGTC. The gene calls are TRBV7-6 and TRBJ2-7; D is perhaps TRBD1 (6 bases). CDR1 and CDR2 (germline): SGHVS, FNYEAQ. CDR3 length: 12 residues. Trimming took 5 bases from V and 7 from J, leaving 12 bases between them.

This rearrangement joins TRBV19 to TRBJ2-1; the match to TRBD2 covers 14 bases. Trimming at V came to 4 bases and at J to 6 bases, leaving 5 bases not matched to a gene. The CDR3 is 16 residues long. Germline loops: CDR1 LNHDA, CDR2 SQIVND (reference sequence). The CDR3: CASSKTSGRAVNEQFF. The DNA for the CDR3 is TGTGCCAGTAGTAAGACTAGCGGGAGGGCGGTCAATGAGCAGTTCTTC.

The V and J genes are TRBV9 and TRBJ2-2, with TRBD1 matching 11 bases. Germline values: CDR1 SGDLS, CDR2 YYNGEE. With V trimmed by 3 bases and J by 6 bases, 4 bases remained unmatched. CDR3 length equals 15 residues. CDR3 bases: TGTGCCAGCAGCGCGGACAGGGGGCGTTCCGGGGAGCTGTTTTTT. The encoded protein is CASSADRGRSGELFF. The full variable domain, its missing parts supplied by reference TRBV9 and TRBJ2-2, is DSGVTQTPKHLITATGQRVTLRCSPRSGDLSVYWYQQSLDQGLQFLIQYYNGEERAKGNILERFSAQQFPDLHSELNLSSLELGDSALYFCASSADRGRSGELFFGEGSRLTVL.

CDR3 DNA: TGTGCCAGCAGTAGACAGGGCCGGGGGTACGAGCAGTACGTC. Its translation: CASSRQGRGYEQYV. The V call is TRBV28, the J call TRBJ2-7; D perhaps matches TRBD1 (7 bases). Trimming pared 5 bases from V and 4 bases from J, leaving 15 bases between. The CDR3 spans 14 residues. Germline V gives CDR1 MDHEN, CDR2 SYDVKM.

This sequence joins TRBV27 and TRBJ1-1; D is perhaps TRBD1 (6 bases). V was pared by 8 bases and J by 1 base, with 11 bases between. This CDR3 is built from 13 residues. CDR1 and CDR2 (germline): MNHEY, SMNVEV (reference sequence). This CDR3 reads CASRGHQNTEAFF. CDR3 bases: TGTGCCAGCCGGGGACACCAGAACACTGAAGCTTTCTTT.